Listed here are 23 T cell receptor beta chains from one sample, sequenced in a study of response to subunit inactivated influenza vaccine. TCRdb recomputed calls from the RT-PCR reads with MiXCR, one row per CDR3 protein. Of approximately 700,000 distinct CDR3 sequences listed, approximately 14% are singletons. The specimen comprised PBMCs from blood, sampled approximately 12 days after vaccination. Receptor source: a man in his forties or fifties who received an inactivated influenza vaccine.

V gene TRBV10-3 combines with J gene TRBJ2-6, with 11 nucleotides matching TRBD1. The V and J ends lost 8 bases and 0 bases, in that order; junction bases with no gene match: 0. Germline lookup yields CDR1 ENHRY and CDR2 SYGVKD. The CDR3 length is 15 residues. CDR3 nucleotides: TGTGCCATCGGACAGGGGGCCTCTGGGGCCAACGTCCTGACTTTC. Translated: CAIGQGASGANVLTF.

This chain joins TRBV20-1 and TRBJ2-7, with 8 bases that match TRBD2. Germline V lookup: CDR1 DFQATT, CDR2 SNEGSKA (reference sequence). J lost 4 bases, V lost 3 bases, and 8 bases had no gene match. The length of the CDR3 is 14 residues. This CDR3 is CSASVAGPTYEQYF. CDR3 DNA: TGCAGTGCTAGTGTAGCGGGGCCGACATACGAGCAGTACTTC.

V usage is TRBV9 and J usage is TRBJ2-1; D may be TRBD2 (6 bases). V was shortened by 2 bases and J by 12 bases, with 15 bases between the two germline ends. Germline V lookup: CDR1 SGDLS, CDR2 YYNGEE. The CDR3 has 13 amino acids. The CDR3 DNA is TGTGCCAGCAGCGTCCGGGACTTCCAGACGCAGTTCTTC. This gives the protein CASSVRDFQTQFF. Looking up the rest from reference TRBV9 and TRBJ2-1 gives the full variable domain: DSGVTQTPKHLITATGQRVTLRCSPRSGDLSVYWYQQSLDQGLQFLIQYYNGEERAKGNILERFSAQQFPDLHSELNLSSLELGDSALYFCASSVRDFQTQFFGPGTRLTVL.

The chain is built from TRBV20-1 and TRBJ2-5; 12 bases line up with TRBD2. Germline V gene lookup returns CDR1 DFQATT and CDR2 SNEGSKA (reference sequence). Trimming cost V 7 bases and J 5 bases; bases outside gene matches: 5. The CDR3 loop spans 13 amino acids. CDR3 nucleotides: TGCAGTGTGGCTAGCGGGGGGGCGGAGACCCAGTACTTC. Protein: CSVASGGAETQYF.

This clonotype was picked up a small number of times. V gene TRBV5-1 combines with J gene TRBJ2-3; D gene unclear. The CDR3 covers 14 residues. Trimming pared 3 bases from V and 5 bases from J, leaving 13 bases between. The germline V gene has CDR1 SGHRS and CDR2 YFSETQ. The CDR3, as DNA: TGCGCCAGCAGCTCCTACCTATTTGAAGATACGCAGTATTTT. This gives the protein CASSSYLFEDTQYF.

This clonotype was observed many times. The chain has TRBV7-9 and TRBJ2-2; D gene unclear. Germline V gene sequence: CDR1 SEHNR, CDR2 FQNEAQ (reference sequence). CDR3 length: 16 residues. V shed 3 bases and J shed 5 bases, with 16 bases lying between them. CDR3 DNA sequence: TGTGCCAGCAGCTTCGGCGGACCGTCTGTTACCGGGGAGCTGTTTTTT. As protein: CASSFGGPSVTGELFF.

This clonotype has more than one count but fewer than ten. V is TRBV10-3 and J is TRBJ2-7; D may be TRBD2 (5 bases). V shed 3 bases and J shed 3 bases, with 9 bases lying between them. The CDR3 totals 13 residues. Germline loops: CDR1 ENHRY, CDR2 SYGVKD. CDR3 nucleotides: TGTGCCATCAGTGACCGGGGTAACTACGAGCAGTACTTC. It is translated as CAISDRGNYEQYF.

This chain uses TRBV6-2 or TRBV6-3 with TRBJ2-1, with D perhaps matching TRBD2 (6 bases). The CDR3 is 14 amino acids. V lost 5 bases and J 3 bases, leaving 11 bases between the germline ends. Germline values: CDR1 MNHEY, CDR2 SVGEGT. The DNA of the CDR3 is TGTGCCAGCAGTACGGGACTCCTCTACAATGAGCAGTTCTTC. Translation: CASSTGLLYNEQFF.

In this sample, this clonotype turned up a few times. J is TRBJ2-7 and V is TRBV5-1, with D possibly TRBD2 on 6 matching bases. The CDR3 has 14 amino acids. From germline, CDR1 is SGHRS and CDR2 YFSETQ. Deletions cut 6 bases from V and 3 bases from J, with 16 bases between. CDR3 region: CASKGTGVFYEQYF. DNA of the CDR3: TGCGCCAGCAAAGGGACGGGGGTCTTCTACGAGCAGTACTTC. The variable domain in full, completed from reference TRBV5-1 and TRBJ2-7, reads KAGVTQTPRYLIKTRGQQVTLSCSPISGHRSVSWYQQTPGQGLQFLFEYFSETQRNKGNFPGRFSGRQFSNSRSEMNVSTLELGDSALYLCASKGTGVFYEQYFGPGTRLTVT.

This clonotype was observed a few times. The rearrangement uses TRBV5-1 and TRBJ2-7; D assignment may be TRBD1 or TRBD2 (5 bases each). CDR1 and CDR2 from the germline V gene are SGHRS and YFSETQ. This CDR3 has 14 amino acids. V lost 2 bases and J lost 4, with 13 bases in between. The CDR3 coding sequence is TGCGCCAGCAGCTTAAAGGGACCCCAGTACGAGCAGTACTTC. Protein product: CASSLKGPQYEQYF.

The chain couples TRBV20-1 to TRBJ2-3; D is uncertain. V shed 6 bases and J shed 2 bases, with 9 bases lying between them. Looked up from germline, CDR1 is DFQATT and CDR2 is SNEGSKA (reference sequence). This CDR3 is 12 amino acids long. CDR3 sequence (DNA): TGCAGTGCCACTGCGGACACAGATACGCAGTATTTT. This sequence encodes CSATADTDTQYF.

This chain joins TRBV7-9 and TRBJ2-3, with D hard to call. Germline loops: CDR1 SEHNR, CDR2 FQNEAQ (reference sequence). This CDR3 is built from 13 residues. Trimming shortened V by 3 bases and J by 4 bases, and 8 bases separated the two germline ends. The CDR3 sequence: CASSFPRPDTQYF. The CDR3 DNA reads TGTGCCAGCAGCTTCCCGCGCCCAGATACGCAGTATTTT.

The gene calls are TRBV7-8 and TRBJ2-3; 12 bases map to TRBD2. Germline V gives CDR1 SGHVS, CDR2 FQNEAQ. CDR3 length: 17 residues. V trimming: 4 bases; J trimming: 5 bases; junction bases outside the gene matches: 10. This CDR3 reads CASSWPPSGRVEDTQYF. CDR3 sequence (DNA): TGTGCCAGCAGCTGGCCCCCTAGCGGGAGGGTCGAAGATACGCAGTATTTT.

CDR3 in DNA: TGTGCCAGCAGCCGTGAGCGGGAGCCGGAGACCCAGTACTTC. Residues: CASSREREPETQYF. The rearrangement uses TRBV7-9 and TRBJ2-5; 8 nucleotides line up with TRBD2. Trimming at V came to 5 bases and at J to 5 bases, leaving 7 bases not matched to a gene. The germline gives CDR1 SEHNR, CDR2 FQNEAQ (reference sequence). CDR3 length equals 14 residues.

This clonotype was observed at least ten times. The CDR3 here is CASSLSNEQFF. The CDR3 DNA is TGTGCCAGCAGCCTTTCTAATGAGCAGTTCTTC. V is TRBV12-3 or TRBV12-4 and J is TRBJ2-1; D unclear. The CDR3 has 11 residues. Between the trimmed V and J ends, which lost 6 bases and 7 bases, there was a span of 7 bases.

V gene TRBV20-1 combines with J gene TRBJ2-4; 8 positions agree with TRBD2. CDR3 length equals 18 residues. Germline CDR1 reads DFQATT; CDR2 reads SNEGSKA (reference sequence). V dropped 2 bases and J dropped 0; count of bases not matched to a gene: 12. As DNA, the CDR3 is TGCAGTGCTAGAAACCCGCGTACTAGCGGATTAGCCAAAAACATTCAGTACTTC. Encoded protein: CSARNPRTSGLAKNIQYF.

This clonotype was observed a few times. The chain recombines TRBV12-3 or TRBV12-4 with TRBJ2-2, with a tentative D call TRBD2 (5 bases). The CDR3 sequence is 17 residues long. V lost 5 bases to trimming and J lost 7 bases, with 23 bases between them. The CDR3 bases are TGTGCCAGCAGTCCCAACCGTGCACTAGGTCCGGGCGGGGAGCTGTTTTTT. Translated, it gives CASSPNRALGPGGELFF.

J is TRBJ1-1 and V is TRBV12-3 or TRBV12-4; D is undetermined. The V end lost 5 bases, the J end lost 4 bases, and 17 bases lay between the germline ends. CDR3 length equals 15 residues. The CDR3 nucleotides are TGTGCCAGCAGTCCTCTTGTCCCTTTGGGCACTGAAGCTTTCTTT. Translated: CASSPLVPLGTEAFF.

The sample holds many counts of this clonotype. The CDR3 sequence: CASSREGSSYEQYF. DNA for the CDR3: TGTGCCAGCAGCCGTGAGGGATCCTCCTACGAGCAGTACTTC. The rearrangement joins TRBV3-1 to TRBJ2-7, with a possible D match to TRBD2 (5 bases). Trimming left V 4 bases short and J 0 bases short, with 10 bases between. Per the germline V gene, CDR1 is LGHDT and CDR2 is YNNKEL (reference sequence). This CDR3 is 14 amino acids long.

The chain recombines TRBV27 with TRBJ2-1, with 9 nucleotides matching TRBD2. V gave up 4 bases and J gave up 6 bases; unmatched junction bases: 10. Germline V CDR1 and CDR2: MNHEY, SMNVEV (reference sequence). This CDR3 region has 16 residues. The CDR3 reads CASSSLLAGPINEQFF. Here the CDR3 DNA reads TGTGCCAGCAGTTCCCTCCTAGCGGGGCCTATCAATGAGCAGTTCTTC.

The chain couples TRBV5-1 to TRBJ1-1; the D gene is possibly TRBD1 (6 bases). Germline loops: CDR1 SGHRS, CDR2 YFSETQ. The CDR3 sequence is 17 residues long. Trimming stripped 1 base from V and 0 bases from J, with 16 bases between. Here the CDR3 reads CASSLNRVANMNTEAFF. CDR3 sequence (DNA): TGCGCCAGCAGCTTGAACAGGGTTGCCAATATGAACACTGAAGCTTTCTTT.

The chain uses TRBV28 and TRBJ2-4; 7 nucleotides agree with TRBD1. Germline CDR1 is MDHEN and CDR2 is SYDVKM. The CDR3 totals 14 residues. After removal of 3 bases from V and 11 bases from J, the junction contained 10 bases not matched to a gene. CDR3 bases: TGTGCCAGCAGTTTGACGACAGGGAGAGGCTTTCAGTACTTC. It is translated as CASSLTTGRGFQYF.

The chain recombines TRBV6-2 or TRBV6-3 with TRBJ2-4, with 8 bases lining up with TRBD1. The germline gives CDR1 MNHEY, CDR2 SVGEGT. The CDR3 contains 19 residues. The V and J ends lost 0 bases and 6 bases, in that order; junction bases with no gene match: 16. The CDR3 protein is CASSYSGSGGPPSLNIQYF. The CDR3 bases are TGTGCCAGCAGTTACTCGGGGTCAGGGGGCCCCCCCTCCTTAAACATTCAGTACTTC.